This TCR beta chain is drawn from a study of T cell responses to AZD1222 COVID-19 vaccine. Sequencing used immunoSEQ multiplex PCR; TCRdb keeps in-frame clones, though not all of them. The sample has over 120,000 clones, 92% seen once. A note on this clone: Its matching antigen is unknown.

The study's findings and limits: Donors, mostly white British, included more females; clonal diversity was possibly underestimated. All repertoire sampling was performed exclusively after the peak T cell response. Recipients of two AZD1222 doses showed rising Spike-specific TCR breadth and depth.

CDR3 length equals 13 residues. The germline V and J ends were trimmed by 3 bases and 5 bases, with 10 bases remaining between them. Germline V gene data show CDR1 as WNHNN and CDR2 as SYGVQD (reference sequence). The sequences come from peripheral blood, collected on day 0 of AZD1222 vaccination. The V and J genes are TRBV10-1 and TRBJ2-5; D unresolved. The receptor's source is an adult in good health. The CDR3 is CASSDGVGETQYF. For the CDR3, the DNA is TGCGCCAGCAGTGATGGCGTGGGGGAGACCCAGTACTTC.